The next 28 T cell receptor beta chains were all read from a single sample in a study of blood T cell repertoires in COVID-19. Sequencing was performed with immunoSEQ multiplex PCR; in TCRdb, only in-frame clones are kept and a portion is missing. Here the sample spans tens of thousands of clones, 65% to 80% being singletons. The sequencing sample was made of peripheral blood. Receptors originate from a human donor with active or convalescent COVID-19. The donor label of this sample is uncertain.

The genes are TRBV7-9 and TRBJ2-3; TRBD1 is a possible D gene (5 bases). Trimming shortened V by 6 bases and J by 6 bases, and 10 bases separated the two germline ends. Per germline, CDR1 SEHNR and CDR2 FQNEAQ (reference sequence). The CDR3 has 12 amino acids. The CDR3 DNA reads TGTGCCAGCAGTCGGACACGGGATACGCAGTATTTT. Translated, it gives CASSRTRDTQYF. Full variable domain (outside the CDR3, taken from reference TRBV7-9 and TRBJ2-3): DTGVSQNPRHKITKRGQNVTFRCDPISEHNRLYWYRQTLGQGPEFLTYFQNEAQLEKSRLLSDRFSAERPKGSFSTLEIQRTEQGDSAMYLCASSRTRDTQYFGPGTRLTVL.

The chain is built from TRBV9 and TRBJ2-2; D is unresolved. Germline V gene data show CDR1 as SGDLS and CDR2 as YYNGEE. The CDR3 extends over 14 amino acids. The germline V and J ends were trimmed by 0 bases and 1 base, with 4 bases remaining between them. CDR3 amino acids: CASSVAGNTGELFF. As DNA, the CDR3 is TGTGCCAGCAGCGTAGCGGGGAACACCGGGGAGCTGTTTTTT. Drawing the rest from reference TRBV9 and TRBJ2-2, the complete variable domain is DSGVTQTPKHLITATGQRVTLRCSPRSGDLSVYWYQQSLDQGLQFLIQYYNGEERAKGNILERFSAQQFPDLHSELNLSSLELGDSALYFCASSVAGNTGELFFGEGSRLTVL.

The J gene is TRBJ1-2, the V gene TRBV5-5; no clear D. The CDR3 sequence is 13 residues long. CDR1 and CDR2 (germline): SGHKS, YYEKEE (reference sequence). V lost 1 base and J 7 bases, leaving 11 bases between the germline ends. The CDR3 bases are TGTGCCAGCAGCTTGAAACGGGAGACTGGCTACACCTTC. It specifies CASSLKRETGYTF.

V usage is TRBV11-2 and J usage is TRBJ1-1; D gene ambiguous. CDR3 size: 13 residues. The V gene lost 5 bases and the J gene lost 7 bases, with 14 bases spanning the gap. In germline, CDR1 is SGHAT, CDR2 FQNNGV. CDR3 sequence: CASSTPSISEAFF. The CDR3 DNA is TGTGCCAGCAGCACCCCATCAATCAGTGAAGCTTTCTTT.

V is TRBV7-6 and J is TRBJ2-3; 9 bases are a match to TRBD1. CDR1 and CDR2 (germline): SGHVS, FNYEAQ. The CDR3 extends over 16 amino acids. Losses at the gene ends were 4 bases for V and 4 bases for J; bases not matched to a gene: 9. CDR3 DNA: TGTGCCAGCAGCTGGGGGGGACAGGGTTGGCCAGATACGCAGTATTTT. It is translated as CASSWGGQGWPDTQYF.

This sequence joins TRBV2 and TRBJ2-3, with D possibly matching TRBD2 (5 bases). Trimming shortened V by 7 bases and J by 3 bases, and 8 bases separated the two germline ends. CDR1 and CDR2 from the germline V gene are SNHLY and FYNNEI. The CDR3 loop spans 12 amino acids. The CDR3 here is CASNRETDTQYF. DNA for the CDR3: TGTGCCAGCAACCGGGAAACAGATACGCAGTATTTT.

J is TRBJ1-2 and V is TRBV15; D not resolved. This CDR3 is 13 amino acids long. Germline CDR1 LNHNV, CDR2 YYDKDF (reference sequence). Trimming removed 3 bases from V and 3 bases from J, with 8 bases in between. Here the CDR3 DNA reads TGTGCCACCAGCAGCCACAGCCACTATGGCTACACCTTC. It codes for CATSSHSHYGYTF.

Regarding this clone: Because the CDR3's place on the DNA is in doubt, the DNA is left out and the CDR3 is given as listed by TCRdb. The J gene is TRBJ2-6, the V gene TRBV21-1; the table assigns TRBD2, which was not confirmed against the DNA. TRBV21-1 is described as a pseudogene. Ends included, the CDR3 has 18 residues. CDR3 residues: CASSKHLGVGTGANVLTF.

The V gene is TRBV6-5, the J gene TRBJ1-6; D is possibly TRBD1 (5 bases). V was shortened by 6 bases and J by 7 bases, with 13 bases between the two germline ends. From germline, CDR1 is MNHEY and CDR2 SVGAGI. The CDR3 has 14 amino acids. CDR3: CASSPGVRNSPLHF. CDR3 nucleotides: TGTGCCAGCAGCCCGGGGGTCCGGAATTCACCCCTCCACTTT.

The CDR3 spells CASRESGQGMGELFF. DNA of the CDR3: TGTGCCAGTAGGGAGTCGGGACAGGGTATGGGGGAGCTGTTTTTT. The genes are TRBV19 and TRBJ2-2, with 9 bases matching TRBD1. The CDR3 sequence is 15 residues long. V lost 6 bases to trimming and J lost 8 bases; unmatched junction nucleotides: 10. CDR1 LNHDA and CDR2 SQIVND come from the germline V gene (reference sequence).

A few counts support this clone. V usage is TRBV19 and J usage is TRBJ2-2, with TRBD1 matching over 9 bases. V dropped 10 bases and J dropped 8; count of bases not matched to a gene: 14. The CDR3 runs to 15 residues. Germline CDR1 is LNHDA and CDR2 is SQIVND (reference sequence). Written as DNA, the CDR3 is TGTGCCATCTCTGGGACAGGGACATTGGCAGGGGAGCTGTTTTTT. Translating gives CAISGTGTLAGELFF.

V and J are TRBV7-9 and TRBJ2-4; D perhaps matches TRBD1 (5 bases). The CDR3 runs to 14 residues. CDR1 and CDR2 from the germline V gene are SEHNR and FQNEAQ (reference sequence). V was trimmed by 7 bases and J by 6 bases, leaving 16 bases between them. CDR3 nucleotides: TGTGCCAGCACCCCAGGGCCCACAGGAAACATTCAGTACTTC. Protein: CASTPGPTGNIQYF. The full variable domain, rest sourced from reference TRBV7-9 and TRBJ2-4, is DTGVSQNPRHKITKRGQNVTFRCDPISEHNRLYWYRQTLGQGPEFLTYFQNEAQLEKSRLLSDRFSAERPKGSFSTLEIQRTEQGDSAMYLCASTPGPTGNIQYFGAGTRLSVL.

This chain connects TRBV19 to TRBJ2-1; a possible D gene is TRBD1 (6 bases). The CDR3 is made up of 13 amino acids. CDR1 is LNHDA, CDR2 SQIVND, per germline (reference sequence). V was shortened by 9 bases and J by 7 bases, with 16 bases between the two germline ends. CDR3 loop: CASQTGYGNEQFF. The CDR3 DNA is TGTGCCAGCCAAACAGGGTATGGGAATGAGCAGTTCTTC.

This chain connects TRBV5-1 to TRBJ2-1; possible D gene TRBD2, 6 bases. Germline CDR1 is SGHRS and CDR2 is YFSETQ. CDR3 length: 15 residues. The germline V and J ends were trimmed by 4 bases and 4 bases, with 15 bases remaining between them. In nucleotides, the CDR3 is TGCGCCAGCAGCATCAGCGGGTCTACATACAATGAGCAGTTCTTC. Translation gives CASSISGSTYNEQFF.

V is TRBV4-2 and J is TRBJ2-1; the match to TRBD1 covers 8 bases. Germline V CDR1 and CDR2: LGHNA, YNFKEQ. This CDR3 has 21 residues. Losses at the gene ends were 0 bases for V and 1 base for J; bases not matched to a gene: 17. The DNA of the CDR3 is TGTGCCAGCAGCCAAGAAAATCGACGCAGGGGGCGGGAAGCATCCTACAATGAGCAGTTCTTC. Residues: CASSQENRRRGREASYNEQFF.

This clone was counted a single time. The genes are TRBV7-3 and TRBJ2-5; a weak D match, TRBD1 (6 bases). Germline CDR1 SGHTA, CDR2 FQGTGA. Trimming took off 5 bases at V and 5 bases at J, with 15 bases between the two ends. This CDR3 has 14 amino acids. The CDR3 sequence is CASSPTGLGETQYF. CDR3 in DNA: TGTGCCAGCAGCCCGACAGGCCTCGGGGAGACCCAGTACTTC.

This clone came up once. The chain links TRBV29-1 to TRBJ2-1; no reliable D call. The V end was cut by 3 bases, the J end by 9 bases, with 12 bases between. Germline values: CDR1 SQVTM, CDR2 ANQGSEA. The CDR3 runs to 12 residues. The CDR3, as DNA: TGCAGCGTTGACGGGTTTGGTGTTGAGCAGTTCTTC. Protein product: CSVDGFGVEQFF.

This clone occurred a few times. The genes are TRBV7-3 and TRBJ2-5; the D gene is possibly TRBD1 (5 bases). The V gene lost 5 bases and the J gene lost 4 bases, with 14 bases spanning the gap. The germline gives CDR1 SGHTA, CDR2 FQGTGA. The CDR3 extends over 14 amino acids. CDR3 DNA sequence: TGTGCCAGCAGCGCTTGGGGCAGAGGAGAGACCCAGTACTTC. Translation gives CASSAWGRGETQYF.

This clone appeared once. V usage is TRBV11-3 and J usage is TRBJ2-5; D ambiguous. Germline V CDR1 and CDR2: SGHNT, YENEEA. Trimming removed 1 base at V and 0 bases at J, with 12 bases between. The CDR3 is 16 amino acids. CDR3 in amino acids: CASSLVADLYQETQYF. CDR3 bases: TGTGCCAGCAGCTTAGTGGCAGATCTGTACCAAGAGACCCAGTACTTC.

The rearrangement links TRBV29-1 to TRBJ2-7, with D unclear. The ends were cut back, 7 bases at V and 0 bases at J, with 13 bases in the middle. Germline CDR1 is SQVTM and CDR2 is ANQGSEA. The CDR3 covers 13 residues. The CDR3 protein is CSAEGVRSYEQYF. CDR3 in DNA: TGCAGCGCCGAAGGAGTTCGCTCCTACGAGCAGTACTTC.

This clone was seen once. The genes are TRBV28 and TRBJ1-5; D gene unclear. The CDR3 runs 14 residues. The V end lost 4 bases, the J end lost 0 bases, and 7 bases lay between the germline ends. The V gene's germline CDR1 is MDHEN and CDR2 SYDVKM. CDR3 in amino acids: CASSSEISNQPQHF. The CDR3, as DNA: TGTGCCAGCAGTTCGGAGATTAGCAATCAGCCCCAGCATTTT.

The chain uses TRBV19 and TRBJ1-5; D remains unclear. The CDR3 spans 13 residues. The V gene lost 0 bases and the J gene lost 3 bases, with 3 bases spanning the gap. The germline gives CDR1 LNHDA, CDR2 SQIVND (reference sequence). The CDR3 coding sequence is TGTGCCAGTAGTATAGACCTCAATCAGCCCCAGCATTTT. This translates into CASSIDLNQPQHF.

The CDR3 region is CASTGTEGSYNEQFF. The CDR3 coding sequence is TGTGCCAGCACCGGTACGGAGGGATCCTACAATGAGCAGTTCTTC. J is TRBJ2-1 and V is TRBV3-1 (or the pseudogene TRBV3-2); the D gene is possibly TRBD2 (6 bases). The CDR3 is 15 residues long. Trimming stripped 7 bases from V and 1 base from J, with 14 bases between. Germline V gene sequence: CDR1 LGHDT, CDR2 YNNKEL (reference sequence).

V is TRBV6-5 and J is TRBJ1-1; D is perhaps TRBD1 (6 bases). Germline CDR1 and CDR2: MNHEY and SVGAGI. This CDR3 contains 14 residues. V lost 0 bases and J 7 bases, leaving 12 bases between the germline ends. CDR3 residues: CASSYSSGEDEAFF. The CDR3 coding sequence is TGTGCCAGCAGTTACTCGTCAGGGGAAGATGAAGCTTTCTTT.

The chain couples TRBV9 to TRBJ2-3; 10 nucleotides align to TRBD1. The CDR3 is made up of 16 amino acids. With 4 bases clipped from V and 1 base from J, the junction kept 6 bases outside the gene matches. From germline, CDR1 is SGDLS and CDR2 YYNGEE. This CDR3 is CASSPTGGWGTDTQYF. CDR3 nucleotide sequence: TGTGCCAGCAGCCCGACAGGGGGCTGGGGCACAGATACGCAGTATTTT.

The V call is TRBV24-1, the J call TRBJ2-1, with 8 bases fitting TRBD2. CDR3 size: 17 residues. Trimming at V came to 4 bases and at J to 4 bases, leaving 11 bases not matched to a gene. Germline V gene lookup returns CDR1 KGHDR and CDR2 SFDVKD. CDR3 in amino acids: CATSDPNSGKSYNEQFF. The CDR3 DNA sequence: TGTGCCACCAGTGACCCGAATAGCGGGAAGTCATACAATGAGCAGTTCTTC.

The rearrangement joins TRBV4-1 to TRBJ2-7; 9 positions agree with TRBD2. V gave up 0 bases and J gave up 0 bases; unmatched junction bases: 6. The CDR3 contains 17 residues. Germline CDR1 reads MGHRA; CDR2 reads YSYEKL. In DNA form, the CDR3 reads TGCGCCAGCAGCCAAGATTCCCTAGCGGGACCCTCCTACGAGCAGTACTTC. It is translated as CASSQDSLAGPSYEQYF.

A few counts support this clone. The chain recombines TRBV15 with TRBJ2-1; D is possibly TRBD2 (6 bases). CDR3 length: 16 residues. Germline V gives CDR1 LNHNV, CDR2 YYDKDF (reference sequence). V gave up 1 base and J gave up 0 bases, with 10 bases separating them. This CDR3 is CATSRAGGNSYNEQFF. For the CDR3, the DNA is TGTGCCACCAGCAGAGCAGGAGGGAACTCCTACAATGAGCAGTTCTTC. The whole variable domain, remainder taken from reference TRBV15 and TRBJ2-1, is DAMVIQNPRYQVTQFGKPVTLSCSQTLNHNVMYWYQQKSSQAPKLLFHYYDKDFNNEADTPDNFQSRRPNTSFCFLDIRSPGLGDTAMYLCATSRAGGNSYNEQFFGPGTRLTVL.